This T cell receptor (beta chain) was found in a study of blood T cell repertoires in COVID-19. Study-level background: Collection of acute and convalescent COVID-19 samples took place in the United States, Italy and Spain. The analysed material was cDNA or gDNA that came from T cells, B-cell-depleted T cells, or PBMCs.

The CDR3 consists of 15 residues. Germline V gene data show CDR1 as MNHEY and CDR2 as SMNVEV (reference sequence). V lost 5 bases, J lost 6 bases, and 10 bases stayed unmatched. As originally analysed: Reference gene primer amplification in the assay estimated nucleated cell counts. The data were produced by immunoSEQ multiplex PCR, yet TCRdb's version contains in-frame clones alone and is incomplete. V and J calls and clone size are copied from that table; D and trimming were computed from the DNA. The data contain tens of thousands of clones, around 85% of them singletons. V gene TRBV27 combines with J gene TRBJ2-5; 9 nucleotides agree with TRBD1. This clonotype was sampled from an elderly man with acute or convalescent COVID-19. The specimen sequenced was peripheral blood. This CDR3 reads CASSTGTGTVKTQYF. The CDR3 DNA reads as TGTGCCAGCAGTACCGGGACAGGGACAGTAAAGACCCAGTACTTC.